A selection of T cell receptor beta chains follows, all from one sample in a study of control samples from healthy donors and cancer patients. The repertoire was sequenced with immunoSEQ multiplex PCR; TCRdb's copy has only in-frame clones and lacks some. Of approximately 110,000 clones in the sample, under 90% are singletons; the top ten hold about 13%. Source material: blood. The receptors shown here come from a woman aged 45-65 years in good health. Each CDR3 is given with its conserved first and last residue. The D gene is left open where the match is weak. Size values are once, few and many counts, or a class for expanded clones, and some rows have none.

clone_size: NA; v_call: TRBV4-3; j_call: TRBJ1-3; d_call: NA; cdr3_aa: CASSPSPPTGEGGNTIYF; cdr3_nt: TGCGCCAGCAGCCCGAGCCCGCCGACAGGCGAGGGGGGAAACACCATATATTTT
clone_size: NA; v_call: TRBV28; j_call: TRBJ1-1; d_call: NA; cdr3_aa: CATQLNTEAFF; cdr3_nt: TGTGCCACCCAGTTGAACACTGAAGCTTTCTTT
clone_size: NA; v_call: TRBV6-2/TRBV6-3; j_call: TRBJ2-5; d_call: TRBD2; cdr3_aa: CASSYSTWLAGEETQYF; cdr3_nt: TGTGCCAGCAGTTACTCGACATGGCTAGCGGGGGAGGAGACCCAGTACTTC
clone_size: NA; v_call: TRBV7-2; j_call: TRBJ2-1; d_call: TRBD2; cdr3_aa: CASSNPGLAGVNEQFF; cdr3_nt: TGTGCCAGCAGCAACCCGGGACTAGCGGGAGTAAATGAGCAGTTCTTC
clone_size: NA; v_call: TRBV6-5; j_call: TRBJ2-7; d_call: TRBD1; cdr3_aa: CASSYEQGAYEQYF; cdr3_nt: TGTGCCAGCAGTTATGAACAGGGGGCATACGAGCAGTACTTC
clone_size: NA; v_call: TRBV7-8; j_call: TRBJ1-1; d_call: NA; cdr3_aa: CASSRGTPNTEAFF; cdr3_nt: TGTGCCAGCAGCCGAGGGACCCCGAACACTGAAGCTTTCTTT
clone_size: NA; v_call: TRBV19; j_call: TRBJ1-1; d_call: NA; cdr3_aa: CASSIRKNTEAFF; cdr3_nt: TGTGCCAGTAGTATCCGAAAGAACACTGAAGCTTTCTTT
clone_size: NA; v_call: TRBV9; j_call: TRBJ1-2; d_call: TRBD1; cdr3_aa: CASSAAGTGHGYTF; cdr3_nt: TGTGCCAGCAGCGCGGCCGGGACAGGGCATGGCTACACCTTC
clone_size: NA; v_call: TRBV5-6; j_call: TRBJ2-1; d_call: TRBD1; cdr3_aa: CASSLVMTGAPSSYNEQFF; cdr3_nt: TGTGCCAGCAGCTTGGTGATGACAGGGGCCCCGAGCTCCTACAATGAGCAGTTCTTC
clone_size: NA; v_call: TRBV7-8; j_call: TRBJ1-2; d_call: NA; cdr3_aa: CASSSRRGGLSYGYTF; cdr3_nt: TGTGCCAGCAGCTCAAGGCGGGGGGGGCTCAGCTATGGCTACACCTTC
clone_size: NA; v_call: TRBV25-1; j_call: TRBJ1-2; d_call: NA; cdr3_aa: CASSEWGQGNYGYTF; cdr3_nt: TGTGCCAGCAGTGAATGGGGGCAGGGTAACTATGGCTACACCTTC
clone_size: NA; v_call: TRBV4-1; j_call: TRBJ1-2; d_call: TRBD1; cdr3_aa: CASSQERHLTGTGGDNYGYTF; cdr3_nt: TGCGCCAGCAGCCAAGAAAGGCACCTCACCGGGACAGGGGGAGATAACTATGGCTACACCTTC
clone_size: NA; v_call: TRBV11-2; j_call: TRBJ1-1; d_call: TRBD1; cdr3_aa: CASSQGVWTGNTEAFF; cdr3_nt: TGTGCCAGCAGCCAAGGGGTCTGGACAGGGAACACTGAAGCTTTCTTT
clone_size: NA; v_call: TRBV5-3; j_call: TRBJ1-5; d_call: TRBD1; cdr3_aa: CASWDRGEQPQHF; cdr3_nt: TGTGCCAGCTGGGACAGGGGGGAACAGCCCCAGCATTTT
clone_size: NA; v_call: TRBV7-9; j_call: TRBJ2-1; d_call: TRBD1; cdr3_aa: CASSFPGGNEQFF; cdr3_nt: TGTGCCAGCAGCTTTCCAGGGGGCAATGAGCAGTTCTTC
clone_size: NA; v_call: TRBV29-1; j_call: TRBJ2-2; d_call: TRBD1; cdr3_aa: CSVDRDNTGELFF; cdr3_nt: TGCAGCGTGGACAGGGATAACACCGGGGAGCTGTTTTTT
clone_size: NA; v_call: TRBV15; j_call: TRBJ2-5; d_call: NA; cdr3_aa: CATSRFIQETQYF; cdr3_nt: TGTGCCACCAGCCGGTTTATCCAAGAGACCCAGTACTTC
clone_size: once; v_call: TRBV18; j_call: TRBJ1-6; d_call: TRBD1; cdr3_aa: CASSRQGDNSPLHF; cdr3_nt: TGTGCCAGCTCACGACAGGGAGATAATTCACCCCTCCACTTT
clone_size: NA; v_call: TRBV19; j_call: TRBJ1-1; d_call: NA; cdr3_aa: CASRYNSRDNTEAFF; cdr3_nt: TGTGCCAGTAGGTATAACTCAAGGGATAACACTGAAGCTTTCTTT
clone_size: NA; v_call: TRBV14; j_call: TRBJ1-2; d_call: TRBD1; cdr3_aa: CASSEDRGPSLSAGYTF; cdr3_nt: TGTGCCAGCAGCGAAGACAGGGGGCCCTCTCTATCCGCGGGCTACACCTTC
clone_size: once; v_call: TRBV9; j_call: TRBJ1-2; d_call: TRBD1; cdr3_aa: CASSVTGEGGYTF; cdr3_nt: TGTGCCAGCAGCGTGACAGGGGAGGGCGGCTACACCTTC
clone_size: NA; v_call: TRBV11-2; j_call: TRBJ1-2; d_call: NA; cdr3_aa: CASSRQSNLYGYTF; cdr3_nt: TGTGCCAGCAGCCGACAGAGTAACCTCTATGGCTACACCTTC
clone_size: NA; v_call: TRBV19; j_call: TRBJ2-2; d_call: TRBD1; cdr3_aa: CASSPGQGAADGELFF; cdr3_nt: TGTGCCAGTAGTCCCGGGCAGGGGGCCGCTGACGGGGAGCTGTTTTTT